Reported below is one TCR beta chain. Germline V gene lookup returns CDR1 SGHAT and CDR2 FQNNGV. This CDR3 is built from 14 residues. The junction had 8 bases not matched to a gene; V was cut back by 5 bases and J by 5 bases. The data were produced by immunoSEQ multiplex PCR, yet TCRdb's version contains in-frame clones alone and is incomplete. Among approximately 170,000 clones listed, about 90% were seen once. This sample stems from a study of blood T cell repertoires in COVID-19. On the study more broadly: Both acute and convalescent COVID-19 samples were obtained from the United States, Italy and Spain. T cells, B-cell-depleted T cells, or PBMCs provided the cDNA or gDNA that served as material.

Recruits, aged about 18 to 95 years, lived in 24 US areas. In assigning cohorts, the study relied on participant-reported clinical history. Sequenced material: PBMCs or T cells enriched from blood (not recorded which). The source of this sequence is a woman in her late teens or twenties who had recovered from COVID-19. The V call is TRBV11-2, the J call TRBJ2-7; 8 bases agree with TRBD2. The CDR3 sequence: CASSRTSTFHEQYF. The CDR3 DNA reads as TGTGCCAGCAGCAGGACTAGCACCTTCCACGAGCAGTACTTC. The whole variable domain, filled in from reference TRBV11-2 and TRBJ2-7, reads EAGVAQSPRYKIIEKRQSVAFWCNPISGHATLYWYQQILGQGPKLLIQFQNNGVVDDSQLPKDRFSAERLKGVDSTLKIQPAKLEDSAVYLCASSRTSTFHEQYFGPGTRLTVT.